Below are 30 T cell receptor beta chains sequenced from a single sample in a study of blood T cell repertoires in COVID-19. The data were produced by immunoSEQ multiplex PCR, yet TCRdb's version contains in-frame clones alone and is incomplete. The data contain more than 110,000 clones, roughly four fifths of them singletons. Input material: peripheral blood. Source of these receptors: a human donor in a cohort sampled during active COVID-19.

As regards this clone: In the same sample, other DNA sequences code for this CDR3. V usage is TRBV7-9 and J usage is TRBJ2-2; 7 nucleotides line up with TRBD1. V trimming: 2 bases; J trimming: 4 bases; junction bases outside the gene matches: 4. Germline loops: CDR1 SEHNR, CDR2 FQNEAQ (reference sequence). This CDR3 is built from 15 residues. In nucleotides, the CDR3 is TGTGCCAGCAGCTTAAACAGGGGAAGCACCGGGGAGCTGTTTTTT. Its protein is CASSLNRGSTGELFF.

This clone was observed once. The chain is built from TRBV6-5 and TRBJ1-1; 7 bases fit TRBD1. With V trimmed by 6 bases and J by 0 bases, 4 bases remained unmatched. This CDR3 region has 14 residues. Germline V gene data show CDR1 as MNHEY and CDR2 as SVGAGI. The CDR3, as DNA: TGTGCCAGCAGAAGGGACAGCATGAACACTGAAGCTTTCTTT. Translated, it gives CASRRDSMNTEAFF.

The chain employs TRBV7-9 and TRBJ1-1, with D tentatively TRBD1 (6 bases). Germline CDR1 is SEHNR and CDR2 is FQNEAQ (reference sequence). Trimming removed 3 bases from V and 2 bases from J, with 10 bases in between. The CDR3 has 14 residues. The CDR3 region is CASSLLGHNTEAFF. CDR3 sequence (DNA): TGTGCCAGCAGCTTGTTGGGACATAACACTGAAGCTTTCTTT.

This clone appeared a single time. The chain recombines TRBV18 with TRBJ2-3, with unresolved D. The CDR3 is 12 residues long. V lost 2 bases to trimming and J lost 6 bases, with 6 bases between them. CDR1 KGHSH and CDR2 LQKENI come from the germline V gene. CDR3 loop: CASSPISDTQYF. The CDR3 DNA sequence: TGTGCCAGCTCACCAATATCTGATACGCAGTATTTT.

The CDR3 here is CASSLAGENSYEQYF. The CDR3 DNA reads as TGCGCCAGCAGCCTAGCGGGGGAAAACTCCTACGAGCAGTACTTC. This chain uses TRBV5-1 with TRBJ2-7, with 10 positions matching TRBD2. The CDR3 has 15 residues. Germline CDR1 is SGHRS and CDR2 is YFSETQ. J was trimmed by 0 bases and V by 4 bases; bases with no gene match: 4.

The chain carries TRBV5-1 and TRBJ1-4; maybe TRBD1 (6 bases). The length of the CDR3 is 14 residues. The V and J ends lost 7 bases and 2 bases respectively, with 12 bases between them. The germline CDR1 and CDR2 sequences are SGHRS and YFSETQ. The CDR3 reads CASRPGHTNEKLFF. CDR3 DNA sequence: TGCGCCAGCCGACCGGGACACACTAATGAAAAACTGTTTTTT.

The V and J genes are TRBV6-5 and TRBJ2-2; a possible D gene is TRBD1 (5 bases). V lost 6 bases to trimming and J lost 3 bases, with 11 bases between them. The CDR3 has 14 residues. Germline values: CDR1 MNHEY, CDR2 SVGAGI. Here the CDR3 DNA reads TGTGCCAGCAGCCAAGCAGGGTACACCGGGGAGCTGTTTTTT. Translated: CASSQAGYTGELFF.

This clone showed up just a few times. This chain links TRBV7-9 with TRBJ1-5, with TRBD1 as a possible D gene (6 bases). This CDR3 is 16 amino acids long. V was trimmed by 5 bases and J by 0 bases, leaving 14 bases between them. From germline, CDR1 is SEHNR and CDR2 FQNEAQ (reference sequence). CDR3 coding DNA: TGTGCCAGCAGCCCTGGACAGAGCGATAGCAATCAGCCCCAGCATTTT. Translation: CASSPGQSDSNQPQHF.

The chain recombines TRBV2 with TRBJ1-1, with 9 nucleotides matching TRBD1. Trimming removed 5 bases from V and 13 bases from J; junction bases left unmatched: 8. Per germline, CDR1 SNHLY and CDR2 FYNNEI. The CDR3 contains 12 residues. The CDR3 sequence is CASSTGTGLGFF. The CDR3 DNA is TGTGCCAGCAGTACCGGGACAGGGTTGGGTTTCTTT.

The gene calls are TRBV6-5 and TRBJ1-1; D is unclear. The CDR3 length is 11 residues. V lost 4 bases to trimming and J lost 4 bases, with 4 bases between them. Germline V CDR1 and CDR2: MNHEY, SVGAGI. The CDR3 DNA sequence: TGTGCCAGCAGTTTCGGCACTGAAGCTTTCTTT. It codes for CASSFGTEAFF.

The CDR3 protein is CASSLELAGAGEQFF. Here the CDR3 DNA reads TGTGCCAGCAGCTTAGAGCTAGCGGGGGCCGGTGAGCAGTTCTTC. This chain connects TRBV7-9 to TRBJ2-1; 10 nucleotides agree with TRBD2. V was clipped by 1 base and J by 9 bases; unmatched bases: 6. CDR3 length equals 15 residues. Germline loops: CDR1 SEHNR, CDR2 FQNEAQ (reference sequence). Combining the CDR3 with reference TRBV7-9 and TRBJ2-1 gives the whole variable domain DTGVSQNPRHKITKRGQNVTFRCDPISEHNRLYWYRQTLGQGPEFLTYFQNEAQLEKSRLLSDRFSAERPKGSFSTLEIQRTEQGDSAMYLCASSLELAGAGEQFFGPGTRLTVL.

DNA for the CDR3: TGTGCCAGCAGCTTGAAACAGACTATTCCCTCTGGAAACACCATATATTTT. Translation: CASSLKQTIPSGNTIYF. V is TRBV5-4 and J is TRBJ1-3; D gene unclear. Trimming cost V 1 base and J 0 bases, with 14 bases left between them. Germline loops: CDR1 SGHNT, CDR2 YYREEE (reference sequence). The CDR3 contains 17 residues.

V gene TRBV15 combines with J gene TRBJ1-1; 7 positions agree with TRBD1. The germline V gene has CDR1 LNHNV and CDR2 YYDKDF (reference sequence). V lost 2 bases and J lost 6; bases outside the gene matches: 6. The CDR3 has 14 amino acids. The CDR3 region has the DNA TGTGCCACCAGCAGACAGGGGGAGTCGGCTGAAGCTTTCTTT. Its protein product is CATSRQGESAEAFF.

The rearrangement joins TRBV6-5 to TRBJ2-7, with 8 bases identical to TRBD1. This CDR3 has 16 amino acids. Germline-derived CDR1 and CDR2 are MNHEY and SVGAGI. The junction had 10 bases not matched to a gene; V was cut back by 0 bases and J by 6 bases. In nucleotides, the CDR3 is TGTGCCAGCAGTTACTCGAAATACAGGGGGACGGGCGAGCAGTACTTC. Protein product: CASSYSKYRGTGEQYF.

The chain uses TRBV19 and TRBJ1-5; 8 bases match TRBD1. The CDR3 totals 16 residues. Looked up from germline, CDR1 is LNHDA and CDR2 is SQIVND (reference sequence). V lost 4 bases, J lost 2 bases, and 7 bases stayed unmatched. The chain's CDR3 is CASSTPDRGGNQPQHF. The CDR3 DNA reads as TGTGCCAGTAGTACGCCTGACAGGGGAGGCAATCAGCCCCAGCATTTT.

This chain links TRBV9 with TRBJ2-2, with D perhaps matching TRBD1 (6 bases). From germline, CDR1 is SGDLS and CDR2 YYNGEE. The CDR3 runs 17 residues. Trimming removed 4 bases at V and 3 bases at J, with 19 bases between. CDR3 nucleotide sequence: TGTGCCAGCAGCCCCACTAGTGGACAGTCCTACACCGGGGAGCTGTTTTTT. The encoded protein is CASSPTSGQSYTGELFF. The full variable domain, with the rest looked up from reference TRBV9 and TRBJ2-2, is DSGVTQTPKHLITATGQRVTLRCSPRSGDLSVYWYQQSLDQGLQFLIQYYNGEERAKGNILERFSAQQFPDLHSELNLSSLELGDSALYFCASSPTSGQSYTGELFFGEGSRLTVL.

This clone was seen just once. This chain links TRBV5-1 with TRBJ1-6; 7 nucleotides align to TRBD1. CDR3 length: 17 residues. V lost 1 base to trimming and J lost 5 bases; unmatched junction nucleotides: 9. Germline loops: CDR1 SGHRS, CDR2 YFSETQ. CDR3 in amino acids: CASSLLGTESNNSPLHF. Written as DNA, the CDR3 is TGCGCCAGCAGCTTGCTCGGGACAGAAAGCAATAATTCACCCCTCCACTTT.

The chain employs TRBV6-4 and TRBJ1-5; D gene uncertain. The CDR3 extends over 12 amino acids. CDR1 MRHNA and CDR2 SNTAGT come from the germline V gene. V gave up 2 bases and J gave up 4 bases, with 3 bases separating them. The CDR3 coding sequence is TGTGCCAGCAGTGACCCAAATCAGCCCCAGCATTTT. This sequence encodes CASSDPNQPQHF.

The V call is TRBV18, the J call TRBJ1-5, with 9 bases matching TRBD1. The CDR3 consists of 13 residues. Germline V CDR1 and CDR2: KGHSH, LQKENI. Trimming removed 4 bases from V and 5 bases from J; junction bases left unmatched: 0. The CDR3 DNA sequence: TGTGCCAGCTCACGGGACAGGGATCAGCCCCAGCATTTT. This gives the protein CASSRDRDQPQHF.

The chain joins TRBV6-5 to TRBJ1-4, with TRBD1 identical over 9 bases. The CDR3 is 15 residues long. Germline CDR1 MNHEY, CDR2 SVGAGI. With V trimmed by 4 bases and J by 7 bases, 7 bases remained unmatched. CDR3 in amino acids: CASSSRDREREKLFF. The CDR3 DNA reads TGTGCCAGCAGTTCTCGGGACAGGGAACGTGAAAAACTGTTTTTT.

This clone has a single count. The chain has TRBV11-2 and TRBJ2-7; 12 bases are shared with TRBD2. This CDR3 has 15 amino acids. With V trimmed by 6 bases and J by 2 bases, 5 bases remained unmatched. Germline assignment: CDR1 SGHAT and CDR2 FQNNGV. CDR3 in DNA: TGTGCCAGCAGAAGACTAGCGGGGGTCCCCTACGAGCAGTACTTC. It codes for CASRRLAGVPYEQYF.

The gene calls are TRBV20-1 and TRBJ1-5; 8 positions agree with TRBD1. Germline V lookup: CDR1 DFQATT, CDR2 SNEGSKA (reference sequence). The CDR3 runs 14 residues. V lost 3 bases, J lost 0 bases, and 1 base stayed unmatched. The CDR3 sequence is CSASDRGSNQPQHF. CDR3 nucleotides: TGCAGTGCTAGTGACAGGGGTAGCAATCAGCCCCAGCATTTT.

This chain uses TRBV7-9 with TRBJ2-5, with 9 positions matching TRBD1. Germline-derived CDR1 and CDR2 are SEHNR and FQNEAQ (reference sequence). CDR3 length: 14 amino acids. V lost 7 bases to trimming and J lost 5 bases; unmatched junction nucleotides: 8. The CDR3 nucleotides are TGTGCCAGCAACCAACAGGGGGCGGGGGAGACCCAGTACTTC. It is translated as CASNQQGAGETQYF.

The chain carries TRBV2 and TRBJ1-5, with D perhaps TRBD1 (6 bases). The CDR3 sequence is 16 residues long. V was clipped by 6 bases and J by 1 base, with 16 bases between them. Germline assignment: CDR1 SNHLY and CDR2 FYNNEI. The CDR3 bases are TGTGCCAGCAGCGACCTTGGCCAGGGGAGCAATCAGCCCCAGCATTTT. Protein: CASSDLGQGSNQPQHF.

The chain is built from TRBV28 and TRBJ2-5; TRBD1 matches at 9 bases. From germline, CDR1 is MDHEN and CDR2 SYDVKM. Unmatched junction bases numbered 13, after V lost 3 bases and J lost 5 bases. CDR3 length equals 17 residues. The CDR3 nucleotides read TGTGCCAGCAGTTTCGGGACAGGGAGGTTGGGTACGGAGACCCAGTACTTC. It translates to CASSFGTGRLGTETQYF.

This rearrangement joins TRBV5-1 to TRBJ2-6; 8 positions match TRBD2. J lost 2 bases, V lost 4 bases, and 11 bases had no gene match. CDR1 is SGHRS, CDR2 YFSETQ, per germline. The CDR3 is 18 amino acids. The CDR3 is CASSPGLAGIAGANVLTF. The CDR3 coding sequence is TGCGCCAGCAGCCCCGGATTAGCGGGGATCGCTGGGGCCAACGTCCTGACTTTC.

This chain uses TRBV7-2 with TRBJ2-5, with 8 bases identical to TRBD2. There are 14 residues in the CDR3. The junction had 4 bases not matched to a gene; V was cut back by 5 bases and J by 2 bases. Germline CDR1 SGHTA, CDR2 FQGNSA. The CDR3 loop is CASSQRGGQETQYF. CDR3 coding DNA: TGTGCCAGCAGCCAACGGGGGGGACAAGAGACCCAGTACTTC. Drawing the rest from reference TRBV7-2 and TRBJ2-5, the complete variable domain is GAGVSQSPSNKVTEKGKDVELRCDPISGHTALYWYRQSLGQGLEFLIYFQGNSAPDKSGLPSDRFSAERTGGSVSTLTIQRTQQEDSAVYLCASSQRGGQETQYFGPGTRLLVL.

V is TRBV5-1 and J is TRBJ2-7, with D possibly matching TRBD2 (7 bases). CDR3 length: 11 residues. Germline V gives CDR1 SGHRS, CDR2 YFSETQ. V lost 9 bases to trimming and J lost 5 bases, with 12 bases between them. CDR3 protein: CAKKGGDEQYF. The CDR3 bases are TGCGCCAAAAAAGGGGGGGACGAGCAGTACTTC. The full variable domain, in which reference TRBV5-1 and TRBJ2-7 provide the parts outside the CDR3, is KAGVTQTPRYLIKTRGQQVTLSCSPISGHRSVSWYQQTPGQGLQFLFEYFSETQRNKGNFPGRFSGRQFSNSRSEMNVSTLELGDSALYLCAKKGGDEQYFGPGTRLTVT.

This clone was seen just once. The CDR3 loop reads CASSPIPDRAGTEAFF. The CDR3, as DNA: TGTGCCAGCTCCCCGATACCGGACAGGGCGGGCACTGAAGCTTTCTTT. The genes are TRBV18 and TRBJ1-1, with 8 bases lining up with TRBD1. The length of the CDR3 is 16 residues. V was pared by 6 bases and J by 4 bases, with 13 bases of the junction left unmatched. Germline CDR1 reads KGHSH; CDR2 reads LQKENI. Filled out from reference TRBV18 and TRBJ1-1, the complete variable domain reads NAGVMQNPRHLVRRRGQEARLRCSPMKGHSHVYWYRQLPEEGLKFMVYLQKENIIDESGMPKERFSAEFPKEGPSILRIQQVVRGDSAAYFCASSPIPDRAGTEAFFGQGTRLTVV.

The chain couples TRBV6-5 to TRBJ1-2; 7 bases agree with TRBD1. Germline CDR1 reads MNHEY; CDR2 reads SVGAGI. The junction had 8 bases not matched to a gene; V was cut back by 5 bases and J by 5 bases. The length of the CDR3 is 14 residues. The CDR3: CASSRSGQEYGYTF. The CDR3 DNA reads TGTGCCAGCAGTCGAAGTGGACAGGAATATGGCTACACCTTC.